Presented here are 9 T cell receptor beta chains from one specimen sequenced in a study of blood T cells in healthy people across ages. A second PCR of about 6 to 11 cycles used a sample-barcoded 5' primer and a J-beta primer mix. MiXCR was run by TCRdb on the 5' RACE reads, yielding one entry per CDR3 protein. The sample contains some 900,000 distinct CDR3 sequences, about 48% of which appear only once. Sequencing was carried out using blood. The receptors were gathered from a man younger than 45 in good health.

The sample holds a few counts of this clonotype. This chain joins TRBV15 and TRBJ2-1, with D possibly being TRBD1 (6 bases). The V end lost 0 bases, the J end lost 5 bases, and 8 bases lay between the germline ends. In germline, CDR1 is LNHNV, CDR2 YYDKDF (reference sequence). The CDR3 spans 14 residues. The CDR3 DNA follows: TGTGCCACCAGCAGAGAGAGGACAGACAATGAGCAGTTCTTC. This codes for CATSRERTDNEQFF.

V and J are TRBV2 and TRBJ1-1, with D possibly being TRBD1 (6 bases). Germline V gives CDR1 SNHLY, CDR2 FYNNEI. The CDR3 consists of 13 residues. V was trimmed by 6 bases and J by 0 bases, leaving 8 bases between them. The CDR3 DNA sequence: TGTGCCAGCAGGGGACACCTGAACACTGAAGCTTTCTTT. This codes for CASRGHLNTEAFF.

This clonotype was recorded a few times. This chain joins TRBV4-1 and TRBJ2-5; D possibly corresponds to TRBD2 (5 bases). CDR1 and CDR2 (germline): MGHRA, YSYEKL. Trimming took off 0 bases at V and 2 bases at J, with 16 bases between the two ends. The CDR3 extends over 17 amino acids. The CDR3 bases are TGCGCCAGCAGCCAAGAAAGCGGCGGGCTAGGACAAGAGACCCAGTACTTC. This sequence encodes CASSQESGGLGQETQYF.

CDR3 DNA: TGTGCCATCAGCGGTGCCCGACTTCGGGACTCCTACAATGAGCAGTACTTC. Translation gives CAISGARLRDSYNEQYF. The rearrangement joins TRBV10-3 to TRBJ2-1; TRBD2 might be the D (6 bases). Judging by the DNA end, TRBJ2-7 fits better; the J call may be wrong. Germline V gene data show CDR1 as ENHRY and CDR2 as SYGVKD. The CDR3 is 17 amino acids.

This chain joins TRBV28 and TRBJ2-7; D possibly uses TRBD1 or TRBD2 (5 bases each). V shed 5 bases and J shed 2 bases, with 13 bases lying between them. Germline V gene data show CDR1 as MDHEN and CDR2 as SYDVKM. CDR3 length: 14 amino acids. This CDR3 reads CASSPGTRPYEQYF. The CDR3 nucleotides read TGTGCCAGCAGTCCCGGGACCAGGCCCTACGAGCAGTACTTC.

This clonotype has more than one count but fewer than ten. The V call is TRBV5-1, the J call TRBJ2-3, with a possible D match to TRBD1 (6 bases). The V gene lost 2 bases and the J gene lost 0 bases, with 19 bases spanning the gap. In germline, CDR1 is SGHRS, CDR2 YFSETQ. CDR3 size: 18 residues. Written as DNA, the CDR3 is TGCGCCAGCAGCTTTGCTGTCGGTGGGGGCTTTAGCACAGATACGCAGTATTTT. Translating gives CASSFAVGGGFSTDTQYF. The whole variable domain, remainder taken from reference TRBV5-1 and TRBJ2-3, is KAGVTQTPRYLIKTRGQQVTLSCSPISGHRSVSWYQQTPGQGLQFLFEYFSETQRNKGNFPGRFSGRQFSNSRSEMNVSTLELGDSALYLCASSFAVGGGFSTDTQYFGPGTRLTVL.

In its sample, this clonotype was seen a few times. V gene TRBV10-3 combines with J gene TRBJ2-7, with TRBD1 as a possible D gene (5 bases). Trimming stripped 4 bases from V and 3 bases from J, with 19 bases between. Germline CDR1 reads ENHRY; CDR2 reads SYGVKD. The CDR3 runs to 16 residues. DNA of the CDR3: TGTGCCATCAGTGCAGACGACAAAGGGGTGGGCTACGAGCAGTACTTC. Its protein product is CAISADDKGVGYEQYF.

The chain has TRBV7-2 and TRBJ2-5; 9 positions match TRBD2. The J segment lost 1 base and the V segment lost 1 base, leaving 4 bases of the junction unmatched. Germline V gene lookup returns CDR1 SGHTA and CDR2 FQGNSA. This CDR3 has 16 residues. The CDR3, as DNA: TGTGCCAGCAGCTTAGTCCTAGCGGGACCCCAAGAGACCCAGTACTTC. It specifies CASSLVLAGPQETQYF. Full variable domain (remainder filled in from reference TRBV7-2 and TRBJ2-5): GAGVSQSPSNKVTEKGKDVELRCDPISGHTALYWYRQSLGQGLEFLIYFQGNSAPDKSGLPSDRFSAERTGGSVSTLTIQRTQQEDSAVYLCASSLVLAGPQETQYFGPGTRLLVL.

The chain joins TRBV28 to TRBJ2-3; D might be TRBD1 (6 bases). This CDR3 has 15 residues. The germline V gene has CDR1 MDHEN and CDR2 SYDVKM. V gave up 3 bases and J gave up 3 bases, with 13 bases separating them. The CDR3 loop reads CASSLGAARTDTQYF. CDR3 nucleotides: TGTGCCAGCAGTTTGGGGGCAGCACGTACAGATACGCAGTATTTT.